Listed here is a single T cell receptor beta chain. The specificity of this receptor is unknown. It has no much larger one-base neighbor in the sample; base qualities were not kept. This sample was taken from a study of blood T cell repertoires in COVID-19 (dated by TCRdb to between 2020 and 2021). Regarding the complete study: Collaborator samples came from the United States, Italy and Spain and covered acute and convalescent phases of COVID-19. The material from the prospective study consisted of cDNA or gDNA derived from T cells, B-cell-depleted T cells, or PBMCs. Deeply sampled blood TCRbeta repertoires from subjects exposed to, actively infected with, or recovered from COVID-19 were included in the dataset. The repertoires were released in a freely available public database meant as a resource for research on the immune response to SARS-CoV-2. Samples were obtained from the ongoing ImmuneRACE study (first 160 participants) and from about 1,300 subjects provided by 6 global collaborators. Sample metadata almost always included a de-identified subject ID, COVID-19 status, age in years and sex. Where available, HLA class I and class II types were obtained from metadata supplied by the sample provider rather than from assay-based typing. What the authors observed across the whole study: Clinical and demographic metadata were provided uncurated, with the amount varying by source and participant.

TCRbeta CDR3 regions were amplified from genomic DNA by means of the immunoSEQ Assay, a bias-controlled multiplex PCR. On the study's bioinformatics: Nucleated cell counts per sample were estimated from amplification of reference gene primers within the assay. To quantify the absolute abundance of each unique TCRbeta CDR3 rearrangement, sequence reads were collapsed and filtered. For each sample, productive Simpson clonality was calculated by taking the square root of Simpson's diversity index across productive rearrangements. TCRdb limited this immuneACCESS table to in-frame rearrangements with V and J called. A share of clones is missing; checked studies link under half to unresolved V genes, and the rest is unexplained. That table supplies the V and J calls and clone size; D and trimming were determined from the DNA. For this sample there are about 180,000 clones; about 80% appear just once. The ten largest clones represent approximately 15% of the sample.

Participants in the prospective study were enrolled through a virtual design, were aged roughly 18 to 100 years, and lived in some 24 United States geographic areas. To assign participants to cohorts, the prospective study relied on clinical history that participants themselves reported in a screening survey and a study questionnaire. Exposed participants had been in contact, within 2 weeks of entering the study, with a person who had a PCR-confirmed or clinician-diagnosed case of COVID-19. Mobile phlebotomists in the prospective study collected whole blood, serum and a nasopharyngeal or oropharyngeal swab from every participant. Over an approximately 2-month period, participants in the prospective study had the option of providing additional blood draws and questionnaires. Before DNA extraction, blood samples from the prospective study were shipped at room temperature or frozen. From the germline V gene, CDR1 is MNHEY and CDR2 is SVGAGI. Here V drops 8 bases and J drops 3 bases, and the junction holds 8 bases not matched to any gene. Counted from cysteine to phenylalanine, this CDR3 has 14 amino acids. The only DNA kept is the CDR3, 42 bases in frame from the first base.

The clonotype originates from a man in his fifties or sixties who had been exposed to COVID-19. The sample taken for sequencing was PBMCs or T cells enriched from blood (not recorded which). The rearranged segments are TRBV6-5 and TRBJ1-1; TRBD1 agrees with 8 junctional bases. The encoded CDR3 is CASSDRGLYTEAFF. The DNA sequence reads TGTGCCAGCTCAGACAGGGGACTTTACACTGAAGCTTTCTTT.